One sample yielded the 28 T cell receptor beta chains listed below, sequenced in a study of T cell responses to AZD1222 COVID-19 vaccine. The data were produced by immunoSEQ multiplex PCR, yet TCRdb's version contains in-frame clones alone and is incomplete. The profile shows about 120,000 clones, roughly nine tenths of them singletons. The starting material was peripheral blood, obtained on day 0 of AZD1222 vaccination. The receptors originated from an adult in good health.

The CDR3 loop is CASSRLTGGEGEQFF. As DNA, the CDR3 is TGTGCCAGCTCACGTTTGACAGGGGGCGAGGGTGAGCAGTTCTTC. The V and J genes are TRBV18 and TRBJ2-1; 10 bases agree with TRBD1. Germline CDR1 reads KGHSH; CDR2 reads LQKENI. J gave up 9 bases and V 4 bases, and 9 bases lay outside the gene matches. The CDR3 contains 15 residues.

The CDR3 spells CASSFVGDPSSYNSPLHF. DNA for the CDR3: TGTGCCAGCAGTTTTGTAGGGGACCCTAGCTCCTATAATTCACCCCTCCACTTT. The chain links TRBV27 to TRBJ1-6; a weak D match, TRBD1 (5 bases). Looked up from germline, CDR1 is MNHEY and CDR2 is SMNVEV (reference sequence). Trimming stripped 3 bases from V and 0 bases from J, with 15 bases between. There are 18 residues in the CDR3.

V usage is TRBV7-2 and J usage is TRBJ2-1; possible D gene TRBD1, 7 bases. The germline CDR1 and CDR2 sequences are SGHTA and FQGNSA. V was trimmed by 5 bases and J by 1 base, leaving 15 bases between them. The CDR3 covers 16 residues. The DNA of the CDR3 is TGTGCCAGCAGCACGCAGGGGGGAGCTTCCTACAATGAGCAGTTCTTC. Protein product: CASSTQGGASYNEQFF.

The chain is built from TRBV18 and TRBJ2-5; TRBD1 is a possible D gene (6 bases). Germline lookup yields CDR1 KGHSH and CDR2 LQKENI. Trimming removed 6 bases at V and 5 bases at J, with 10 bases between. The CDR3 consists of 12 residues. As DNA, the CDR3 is TGTGCCAGCTCCCCTGACAGGGAGACCCAGTACTTC. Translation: CASSPDRETQYF.

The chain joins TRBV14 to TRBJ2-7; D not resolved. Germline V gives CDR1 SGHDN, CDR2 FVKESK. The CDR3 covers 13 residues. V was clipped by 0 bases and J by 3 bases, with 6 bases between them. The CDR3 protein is CASSQDVDYEQYF. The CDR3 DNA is TGTGCCAGCAGCCAAGATGTAGACTACGAGCAGTACTTC.

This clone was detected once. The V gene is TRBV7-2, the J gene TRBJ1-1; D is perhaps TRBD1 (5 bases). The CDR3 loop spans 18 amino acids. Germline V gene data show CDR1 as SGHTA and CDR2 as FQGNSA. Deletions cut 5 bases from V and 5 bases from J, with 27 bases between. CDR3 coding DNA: TGTGCCAGCAGCCCACCCCCCAACCCAGGGTGGGCGAAGACTGAAGCTTTCTTT. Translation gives CASSPPPNPGWAKTEAFF.

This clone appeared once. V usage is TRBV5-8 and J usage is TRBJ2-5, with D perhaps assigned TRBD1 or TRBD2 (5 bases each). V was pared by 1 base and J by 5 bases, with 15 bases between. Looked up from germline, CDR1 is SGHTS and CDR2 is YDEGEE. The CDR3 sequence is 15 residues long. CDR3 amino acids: CASSLWSGAGETQYF. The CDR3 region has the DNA TGTGCCAGCAGCTTGTGGAGTGGGGCGGGTGAGACCCAGTACTTC.

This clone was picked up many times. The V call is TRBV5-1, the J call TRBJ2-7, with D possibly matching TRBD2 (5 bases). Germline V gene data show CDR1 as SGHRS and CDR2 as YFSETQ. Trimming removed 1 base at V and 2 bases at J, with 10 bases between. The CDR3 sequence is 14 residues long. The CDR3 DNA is TGCGCCAGCAGCTTGCCCGGGATTACCTACGAGCAGTACTTC. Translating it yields CASSLPGITYEQYF.

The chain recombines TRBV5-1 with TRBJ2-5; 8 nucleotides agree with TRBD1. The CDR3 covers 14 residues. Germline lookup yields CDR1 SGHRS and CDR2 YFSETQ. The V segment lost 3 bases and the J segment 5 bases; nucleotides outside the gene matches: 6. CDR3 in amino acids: CASSYDRGGETQYF. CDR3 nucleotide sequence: TGCGCCAGCAGCTACGACAGGGGAGGTGAGACCCAGTACTTC.

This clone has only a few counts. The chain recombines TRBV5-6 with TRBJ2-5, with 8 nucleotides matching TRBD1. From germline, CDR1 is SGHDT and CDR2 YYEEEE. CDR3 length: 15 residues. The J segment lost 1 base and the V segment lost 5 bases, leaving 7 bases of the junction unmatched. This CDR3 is CASRRTGLGQETQYF. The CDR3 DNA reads TGTGCCAGCAGACGGACAGGGTTAGGCCAAGAGACCCAGTACTTC.

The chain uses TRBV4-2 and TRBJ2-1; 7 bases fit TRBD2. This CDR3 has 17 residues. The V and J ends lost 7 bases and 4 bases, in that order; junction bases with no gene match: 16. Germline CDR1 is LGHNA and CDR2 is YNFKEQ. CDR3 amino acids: CASTFGSPGLPYNEQFF. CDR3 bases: TGTGCCAGCACCTTTGGGAGCCCGGGACTACCTTACAATGAGCAGTTCTTC.

In nucleotides, the CDR3 is TGTGCCAGTAACGCAGGGGAGTTCAACACCATATATTTT. Its translation is CASNAGEFNTIYF. The chain recombines TRBV19 with TRBJ1-3, with D possibly matching TRBD1 (6 bases). The CDR3 has 13 amino acids. Germline V lookup: CDR1 LNHDA, CDR2 SQIVND (reference sequence). V was trimmed by 7 bases and J by 7 bases, leaving 14 bases between them.

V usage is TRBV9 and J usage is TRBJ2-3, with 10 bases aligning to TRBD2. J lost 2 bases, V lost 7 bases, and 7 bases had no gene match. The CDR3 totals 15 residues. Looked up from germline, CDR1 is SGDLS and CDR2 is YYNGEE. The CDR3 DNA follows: TGTGCCAGCGGTATAGCGGGAGGCCTCACAGATACGCAGTATTTT. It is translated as CASGIAGGLTDTQYF.

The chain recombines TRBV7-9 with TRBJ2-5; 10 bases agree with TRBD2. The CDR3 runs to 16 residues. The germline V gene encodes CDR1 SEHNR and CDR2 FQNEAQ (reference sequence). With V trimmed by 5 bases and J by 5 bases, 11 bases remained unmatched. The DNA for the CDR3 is TGTGCCAGCAGCCCCTTTGCTAGCGGGAGTACGGAGACCCAGTACTTC. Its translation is CASSPFASGSTETQYF. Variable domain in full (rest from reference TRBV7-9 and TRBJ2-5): DTGVSQNPRHKITKRGQNVTFRCDPISEHNRLYWYRQTLGQGPEFLTYFQNEAQLEKSRLLSDRFSAERPKGSFSTLEIQRTEQGDSAMYLCASSPFASGSTETQYFGPGTRLLVL.

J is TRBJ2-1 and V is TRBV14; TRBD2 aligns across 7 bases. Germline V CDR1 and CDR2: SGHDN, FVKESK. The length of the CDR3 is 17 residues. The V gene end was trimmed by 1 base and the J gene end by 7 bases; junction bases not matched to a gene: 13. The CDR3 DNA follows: TGTGCCAGCAGCCAAGGGGAACGCCGGGCGGGGGTAAATGAGCAGTTCTTC. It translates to CASSQGERRAGVNEQFF. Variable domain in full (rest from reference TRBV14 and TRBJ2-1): EAGVTQFPSHSVIEKGQTVTLRCDPISGHDNLYWYRRVMGKEIKFLLHFVKESKQDESGMPNNRFLAERTGGTYSTLKVQPAELEDSGVYFCASSQGERRAGVNEQFFGPGTRLTVL.

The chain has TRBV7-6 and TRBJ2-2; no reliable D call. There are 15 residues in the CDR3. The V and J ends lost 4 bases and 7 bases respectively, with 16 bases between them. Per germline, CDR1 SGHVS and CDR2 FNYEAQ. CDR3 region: CASSYDMPPGGELFF. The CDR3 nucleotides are TGTGCCAGCAGCTATGACATGCCGCCCGGCGGGGAGCTGTTTTTT.

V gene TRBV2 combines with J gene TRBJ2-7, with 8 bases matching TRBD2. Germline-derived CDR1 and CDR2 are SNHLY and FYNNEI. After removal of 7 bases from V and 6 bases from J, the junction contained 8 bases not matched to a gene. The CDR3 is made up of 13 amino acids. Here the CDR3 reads CASTRAGVVEQYF. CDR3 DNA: TGTGCCAGCACTCGAGCGGGAGTGGTCGAGCAGTACTTC. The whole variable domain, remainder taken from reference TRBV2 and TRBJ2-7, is EPEVTQTPSHQVTQMGQEVILRCVPISNHLYFYWYRQILGQKVEFLVSFYNNEISEKSEIFDDQFSVERPDGSNFTLKIRSTKLEDSAMYFCASTRAGVVEQYFGPGTRLTVT.

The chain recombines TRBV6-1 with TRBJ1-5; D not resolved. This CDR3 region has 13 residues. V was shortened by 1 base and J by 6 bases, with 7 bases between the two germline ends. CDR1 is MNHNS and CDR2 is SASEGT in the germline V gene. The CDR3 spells CASSEDGSQPQHF. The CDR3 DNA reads TGTGCCAGCAGTGAAGATGGCAGTCAGCCCCAGCATTTT.

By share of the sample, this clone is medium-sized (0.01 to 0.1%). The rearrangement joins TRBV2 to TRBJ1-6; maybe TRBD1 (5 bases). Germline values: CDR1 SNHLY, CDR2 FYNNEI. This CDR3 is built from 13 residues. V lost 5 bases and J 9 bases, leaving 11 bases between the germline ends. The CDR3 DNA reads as TGTGCCAGCAGTCAGGGATTGGTTTCACCCCTCCACTTT. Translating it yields CASSQGLVSPLHF.

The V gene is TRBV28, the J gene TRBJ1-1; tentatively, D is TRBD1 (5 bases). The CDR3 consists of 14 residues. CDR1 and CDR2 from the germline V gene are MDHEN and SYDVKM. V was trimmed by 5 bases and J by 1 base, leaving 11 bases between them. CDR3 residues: CASSPLQGNTEAFF. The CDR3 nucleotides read TGTGCCAGCAGTCCTCTTCAGGGGAACACTGAAGCTTTCTTT.

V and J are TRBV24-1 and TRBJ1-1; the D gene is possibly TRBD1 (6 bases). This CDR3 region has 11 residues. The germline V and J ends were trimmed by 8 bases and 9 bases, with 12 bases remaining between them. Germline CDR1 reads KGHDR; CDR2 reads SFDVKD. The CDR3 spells CATNEGEKAFF. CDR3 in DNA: TGTGCCACCAATGAGGGGGAAAAAGCTTTCTTT.

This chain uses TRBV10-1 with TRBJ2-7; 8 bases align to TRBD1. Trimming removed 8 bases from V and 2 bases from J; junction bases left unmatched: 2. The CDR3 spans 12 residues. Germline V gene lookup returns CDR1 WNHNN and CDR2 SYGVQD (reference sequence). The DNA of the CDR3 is TGCGCCAGCGGGGGACAGGCCTACGAGCAGTACTTC. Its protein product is CASGGQAYEQYF.

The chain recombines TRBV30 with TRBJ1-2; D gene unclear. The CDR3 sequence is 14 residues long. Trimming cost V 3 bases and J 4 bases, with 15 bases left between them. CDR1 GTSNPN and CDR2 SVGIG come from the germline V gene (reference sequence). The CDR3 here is CAWREGPTLYGYTF. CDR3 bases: TGTGCCTGGAGGGAGGGCCCGACCCTCTATGGCTACACCTTC.

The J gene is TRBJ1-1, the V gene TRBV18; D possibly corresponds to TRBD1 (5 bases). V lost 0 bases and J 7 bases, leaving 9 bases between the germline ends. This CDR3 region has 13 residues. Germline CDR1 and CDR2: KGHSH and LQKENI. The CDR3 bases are TGTGCCAGCTCACCACCGGGGACGGTTGAAGCTTTCTTT. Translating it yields CASSPPGTVEAFF.

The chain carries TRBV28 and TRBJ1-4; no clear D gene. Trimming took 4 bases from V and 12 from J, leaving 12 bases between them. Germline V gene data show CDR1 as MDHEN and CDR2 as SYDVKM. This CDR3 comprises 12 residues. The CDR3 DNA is TGTGCCAGCAGTTCCTTAGGAGGAGAACTGTTTTTT. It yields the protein CASSSLGGELFF. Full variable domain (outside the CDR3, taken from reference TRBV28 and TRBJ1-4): DVKVTQSSRYLVKRTGEKVFLECVQDMDHENMFWYRQDPGLGLRLIYFSYDVKMKEKGDIPEGYSVSREKKERFSLILESASTNQTSMYLCASSSLGGELFFGSGTQLSVL.

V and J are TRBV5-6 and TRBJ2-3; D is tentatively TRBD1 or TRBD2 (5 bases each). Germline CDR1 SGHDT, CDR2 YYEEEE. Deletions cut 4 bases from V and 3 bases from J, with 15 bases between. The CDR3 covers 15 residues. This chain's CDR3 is CASSLPGRPTDTQYF. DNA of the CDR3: TGTGCCAGCAGCCTACCGGGACGGCCTACAGATACGCAGTATTTT.

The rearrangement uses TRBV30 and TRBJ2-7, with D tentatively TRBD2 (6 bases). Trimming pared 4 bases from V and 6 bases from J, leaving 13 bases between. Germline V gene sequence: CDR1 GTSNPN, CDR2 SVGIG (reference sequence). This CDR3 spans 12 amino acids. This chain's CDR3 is CAWNRGGREQYF. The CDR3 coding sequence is TGTGCCTGGAACCGAGGAGGGCGCGAGCAGTACTTC.

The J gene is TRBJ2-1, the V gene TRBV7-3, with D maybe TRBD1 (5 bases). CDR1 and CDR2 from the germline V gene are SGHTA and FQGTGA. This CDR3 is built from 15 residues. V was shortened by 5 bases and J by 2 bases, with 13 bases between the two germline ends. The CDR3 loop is CASSPVQAPYNEQFF. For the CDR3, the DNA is TGTGCCAGCAGCCCGGTACAGGCGCCCTACAATGAGCAGTTCTTC.